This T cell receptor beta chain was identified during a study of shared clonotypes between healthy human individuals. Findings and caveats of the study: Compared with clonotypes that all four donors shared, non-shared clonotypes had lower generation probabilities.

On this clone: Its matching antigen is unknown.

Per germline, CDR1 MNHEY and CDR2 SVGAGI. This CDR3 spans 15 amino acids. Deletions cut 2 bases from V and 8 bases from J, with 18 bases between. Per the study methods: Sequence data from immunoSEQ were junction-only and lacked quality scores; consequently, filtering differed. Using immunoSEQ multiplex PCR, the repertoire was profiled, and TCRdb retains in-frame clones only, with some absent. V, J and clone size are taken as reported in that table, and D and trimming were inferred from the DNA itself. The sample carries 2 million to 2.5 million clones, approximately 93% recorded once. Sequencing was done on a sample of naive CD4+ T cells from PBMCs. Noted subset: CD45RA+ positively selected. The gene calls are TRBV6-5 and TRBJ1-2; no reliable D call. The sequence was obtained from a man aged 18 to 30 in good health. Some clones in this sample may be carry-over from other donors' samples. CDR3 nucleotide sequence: TGTGCCAGCAGTTACCGGGATAGATTAAATCAGGGCTACACCTTC. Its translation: CASSYRDRLNQGYTF.